This TCR beta chain comes out of a study of blood T cell repertoires in COVID-19. The junction had 8 bases not matched to a gene; V was cut back by 0 bases and J by 3 bases. Germline values: CDR1 SGHRS, CDR2 YFSETQ. CDR3 length: 16 residues. Libraries were prepared by immunoSEQ multiplex PCR; TCRdb keeps only in-frame clonotypes and omits some of them. The sample carries roughly 100,000 clones, 75% to 90% recorded once. This rearrangement joins TRBV5-1 to TRBJ1-1, with TRBD1 identical over 7 bases. The TCR was taken from a human donor in a cohort sampled during active COVID-19. Sequenced sample: peripheral blood. CDR3 in amino acids: CASSLGPGGTDTEAFF. Here the CDR3 DNA reads TGCGCCAGCAGCTTGGGCCCAGGGGGTACTGACACTGAAGCTTTCTTT.